This passage covers 18 T cell receptor beta chains from one sample sequenced in a study of T cell responses to AZD1222 COVID-19 vaccine. Assay: immunoSEQ multiplex PCR; the TCRdb copy retains only in-frame clones and omits some. The table has roughly 180,000 clones, about 89% seen once. Sequenced material: peripheral blood, taken on day 0 of AZD1222 vaccination. The receptors come from an adult in good health.

The chain employs TRBV7-9 and TRBJ1-2, with D possibly matching TRBD1 (6 bases). Germline-derived CDR1 and CDR2 are SEHNR and FQNEAQ (reference sequence). This CDR3 is 13 amino acids long. The ends were cut back, 7 bases at V and 3 bases at J, with 12 bases in the middle. This chain's CDR3 is CASIVEGDYGYTF. The CDR3 nucleotides are TGTGCCAGCATCGTCGAGGGGGACTATGGCTACACCTTC.

This clone was observed once. The chain recombines TRBV5-6 with TRBJ1-2; 7 bases align to TRBD1. From germline, CDR1 is SGHDT and CDR2 YYEEEE. Trimming removed 2 bases from V and 8 bases from J; junction bases left unmatched: 6. CDR3 length: 13 residues. CDR3 in DNA: TGTGCCAGCAGCTTCAACAGGGGAAGCGGCTACACCTTC. Translated, it gives CASSFNRGSGYTF.

The chain employs TRBV11-2 and TRBJ1-5, with TRBD1 identical over 12 bases. The CDR3 is made up of 18 amino acids. The V segment lost 5 bases and the J segment 0 bases; nucleotides outside the gene matches: 8. Germline V CDR1 and CDR2: SGHAT, FQNNGV. The CDR3 sequence is CASSQGTGGINSNQPQHF. The CDR3 nucleotides are TGTGCCAGCAGCCAGGGGACAGGGGGCATTAATAGCAATCAGCCCCAGCATTTT.

V gene TRBV28 combines with J gene TRBJ2-1; 9 positions agree with TRBD1. V dropped 8 bases and J dropped 4; count of bases not matched to a gene: 9. The CDR3 contains 15 residues. Germline loops: CDR1 MDHEN, CDR2 SYDVKM. The CDR3 sequence is CASRTTGGGYNEQFF. The CDR3 DNA sequence: TGTGCCAGCCGCACCACAGGGGGCGGTTACAATGAGCAGTTCTTC.

CDR3 residues: CASRTGEGYTF. The DNA of the CDR3 is TGTGCCAGCAGAACAGGGGAAGGCTACACCTTC. This sequence joins TRBV2 and TRBJ1-2, with TRBD1 matching 7 bases. V lost 6 bases, J lost 8 bases, and 3 bases stayed unmatched. This CDR3 is built from 11 residues. Germline loops: CDR1 SNHLY, CDR2 FYNNEI.

This chain joins TRBV7-2 and TRBJ1-6, with D unclear. Trimming removed 4 bases at V and 6 bases at J, with 13 bases between. Germline V gene sequence: CDR1 SGHTA, CDR2 FQGNSA. CDR3 size: 15 residues. The CDR3 region has the DNA TGTGCCAGCAGCTCACCTTGGGCAGCTAATTCACCCCTCCACTTT. This translates into CASSSPWAANSPLHF.

This chain uses TRBV9 with TRBJ2-7; TRBD2 might be the D (5 bases). The CDR3 has 14 amino acids. The germline V gene has CDR1 SGDLS and CDR2 YYNGEE. V gave up 3 bases and J gave up 3 bases, with 13 bases separating them. DNA for the CDR3: TGTGCCAGCAGCGCCGGGATGATGGACTACGAGCAGTACTTC. It translates to CASSAGMMDYEQYF.

This clone was found once. The chain combines TRBV7-6 with TRBJ2-7, with 7 bases fitting TRBD2. Trimming took 4 bases from V and 0 from J; bases not matched to a gene: 6. Germline V gene lookup returns CDR1 SGHVS and CDR2 FNYEAQ. CDR3 size: 15 residues. The CDR3 coding sequence is TGTGCCAGCAGCTCAAAGGGAGGGGCCTCCTACGAGCAGTACTTC. Protein sequence: CASSSKGGASYEQYF.

In this sample, this clone turned up once. The chain is built from TRBV7-8 and TRBJ1-1, with TRBD1 matching over 7 bases. The CDR3 loop spans 13 amino acids. Germline V lookup: CDR1 SGHVS, CDR2 FQNEAQ. V lost 5 bases and J lost 3; bases outside the gene matches: 3. CDR3 sequence: CASSRDRDTEAFF. CDR3 nucleotides: TGTGCCAGCAGCCGCGACAGGGACACTGAAGCTTTCTTT.

V is TRBV29-1 and J is TRBJ1-5, with D tentatively TRBD1 (5 bases). Germline V gene lookup returns CDR1 SQVTM and CDR2 ANQGSEA. The CDR3 loop spans 12 amino acids. Between the trimmed V and J ends, which lost 0 bases and 7 bases, there was a span of 7 bases. This CDR3 is CSVEEQGQPQHF. CDR3 in DNA: TGCAGCGTTGAAGAGCAGGGCCAGCCCCAGCATTTT.

The chain uses TRBV9 and TRBJ1-6, with TRBD1 matching 7 bases. CDR1 and CDR2 (germline): SGDLS, YYNGEE. The V gene end was trimmed by 4 bases and the J gene end by 4 bases; junction bases not matched to a gene: 8. CDR3 length: 16 residues. The CDR3 reads CASSLTRDRYNSPLHF. CDR3 nucleotide sequence: TGTGCCAGCAGCTTGACCCGGGACAGATATAATTCACCCCTCCACTTT. Full variable domain (remainder filled in from reference TRBV9 and TRBJ1-6): DSGVTQTPKHLITATGQRVTLRCSPRSGDLSVYWYQQSLDQGLQFLIQYYNGEERAKGNILERFSAQQFPDLHSELNLSSLELGDSALYFCASSLTRDRYNSPLHFGNGTRLTVT.

CDR3 nucleotide sequence: TGTGCCAGCAGTTTTCGGTACAATGAGCAGTTCTTC. It encodes CASSFRYNEQFF. The gene calls are TRBV12-3 or TRBV12-4 and TRBJ2-1; D unresolved. The ends were cut back, 3 bases at V and 4 bases at J, with 4 bases in the middle. The CDR3 has 12 residues.

The chain employs TRBV29-1 and TRBJ1-1; D ambiguous. The CDR3 loop spans 14 amino acids. The germline V gene encodes CDR1 SQVTM and CDR2 ANQGSEA. The germline V and J ends were trimmed by 2 bases and 1 base, with 11 bases remaining between them. In DNA, the CDR3 is TGCAGCGTTGAATCCTCATCAACGAACACTGAAGCTTTCTTT. This sequence encodes CSVESSSTNTEAFF.

The V gene is TRBV6-6, the J gene TRBJ2-3; 8 nucleotides line up with TRBD1. The CDR3 runs to 15 residues. The J segment lost 6 bases and the V segment lost 2 bases, leaving 7 bases of the junction unmatched. Germline CDR1 is MNHNY and CDR2 is SVGAGI (reference sequence). The CDR3 reads CASSYSSGGEDTQYF. CDR3 DNA sequence: TGTGCCAGCAGTTACAGTTCAGGGGGCGAGGATACGCAGTATTTT.

V and J are TRBV18 and TRBJ2-2; 10 positions agree with TRBD1. Germline V gene sequence: CDR1 KGHSH, CDR2 LQKENI. The junction had 6 bases not matched to a gene; V was cut back by 2 bases and J by 0 bases. The CDR3 is 18 residues long. DNA of the CDR3: TGTGCCAGCTCACCATACGGGGACAGGGGAACGAACACCGGGGAGCTGTTTTTT. Its translation is CASSPYGDRGTNTGELFF.

The gene calls are TRBV30 and TRBJ2-7; D gene unclear. This CDR3 is built from 12 residues. V gave up 4 bases and J gave up 3 bases, with 10 bases separating them. Germline CDR1 is GTSNPN and CDR2 is SVGIG (reference sequence). CDR3 sequence (DNA): TGTGCCTGGAAAGGTCCGAACTACGAGCAGTACTTC. It is translated as CAWKGPNYEQYF. Drawing the rest from reference TRBV30 and TRBJ2-7, the complete variable domain is SQTIHQWPATLVQPVGSPLSLECTVEGTSNPNLYWYRQAAGRGLQLLFYSVGIGQISSEVPQNLSASRPQDRQFILSSKKLLLSDSGFYLCAWKGPNYEQYFGPGTRLTVT.

A single count supports this clone. This chain connects TRBV7-9 to TRBJ2-1; the match to TRBD1 covers 8 bases. V lost 5 bases, J lost 4 bases, and 13 bases stayed unmatched. Germline values: CDR1 SEHNR, CDR2 FQNEAQ (reference sequence). The CDR3 loop spans 17 amino acids. CDR3 DNA sequence: TGTGCCAGCAGCACCCCAGGGGGCGCCTTATTGTACAATGAGCAGTTCTTC. The encoded protein is CASSTPGGALLYNEQFF. The complete variable domain, with remaining parts taken from reference TRBV7-9 and TRBJ2-1, reads DTGVSQNPRHKITKRGQNVTFRCDPISEHNRLYWYRQTLGQGPEFLTYFQNEAQLEKSRLLSDRFSAERPKGSFSTLEIQRTEQGDSAMYLCASSTPGGALLYNEQFFGPGTRLTVL.

The V and J genes are TRBV28 and TRBJ2-7; 9 positions match TRBD1. The CDR3 runs to 14 residues. V was pared by 7 bases and J by 5 bases, with 9 bases of the junction left unmatched. Germline V gene lookup returns CDR1 MDHEN and CDR2 SYDVKM. The CDR3 bases are TGTGCCAGCACCAAGACAGGGGGTATACACGAGCAGTACTTC. Translated, it gives CASTKTGGIHEQYF.